The 22 T cell receptor beta chains reported below all come from one sample, sequenced in a study of T cells in Graves' hyperthyroidism and ophthalmopathy. Amplification of TCR beta CDR3 regions used RNA as the template. HTBI primers were used for first-round RT-PCR of the TCR CDR3. Using its own MiXCR run on the multiplex PCR reads, TCRdb lists one record per CDR3 protein. In the table there are a few hundred thousand distinct CDR3 sequences, around 14% of which are singletons. The sequencing sample was made of blood. Receptors originate from a woman younger than 45 with Graves' hyperthyroidism.

This clonotype showed up many times. The chain uses TRBV27 and TRBJ2-7, with 13 positions matching TRBD2. CDR1 is MNHEY and CDR2 is SMNVEV in the germline V gene (reference sequence). The CDR3 loop spans 15 amino acids. The trim removed 7 bases at V and 2 bases at J, leaving 5 bases unmatched. This CDR3 is CASKTLAGGTYEQYF. The CDR3 nucleotides read TGTGCCAGCAAGACACTAGCGGGAGGGACCTACGAGCAGTACTTC.

This clonotype was seen ten or more times. The chain carries TRBV2 and TRBJ2-3; the match to TRBD2 covers 12 bases. Germline loops: CDR1 SNHLY, CDR2 FYNNEI. With V trimmed by 6 bases and J by 6 bases, 7 bases remained unmatched. The CDR3 is made up of 15 amino acids. CDR3 sequence reads: CASSVTSGRRDTQYF. DNA of the CDR3: TGTGCCAGCAGCGTGACTAGCGGGAGACGTGATACGCAGTATTTT.

This clonotype came up many times. The CDR3 reads CASSYLPGQLNEQYF. DNA of the CDR3: TGTGCCAGCTCATATCTTCCGGGACAACTAAACGAGCAGTACTTC. V gene TRBV18 combines with J gene TRBJ2-7; a possible D gene is TRBD1 (6 bases). CDR1 KGHSH and CDR2 LQKENI come from the germline V gene. The CDR3 totals 15 residues. V lost 5 bases and J 5 bases, leaving 19 bases between the germline ends.

The chain carries TRBV7-9 and TRBJ2-7; 8 bases match TRBD1. The length of the CDR3 is 14 residues. CDR1 SEHNR and CDR2 FQNEAQ come from the germline V gene (reference sequence). V lost 5 bases and J lost 7; bases outside the gene matches: 10. Written as DNA, the CDR3 is TGTGCCAGCAGCCCACAGGGGGGTATAGGAGAGCAGTACTTC. Translating gives CASSPQGGIGEQYF. The full variable domain, with the rest looked up from reference TRBV7-9 and TRBJ2-7, is DTGVSQNPRHKITKRGQNVTFRCDPISEHNRLYWYRQTLGQGPEFLTYFQNEAQLEKSRLLSDRFSAERPKGSFSTLEIQRTEQGDSAMYLCASSPQGGIGEQYFGPGTRLTVT.

The chain couples TRBV6-1 to TRBJ2-1; D unclear. The better agreement between TRBJ2-7 and the DNA end casts doubt on the J call. This CDR3 has 14 amino acids. Germline-derived CDR1 and CDR2 are MNHNS and SASEGT. The CDR3 reads CASSEGPPTNEQYF. The CDR3 DNA follows: TGTGCCAGCAGTGAAGGCCCCCCGACAAATGAGCAGTACTTC.

In its sample, this clonotype was seen many times. The V gene is TRBV2, the J gene TRBJ2-1; D perhaps matches TRBD2 (5 bases). CDR3 size: 13 residues. Trimming removed 3 bases at V and 5 bases at J, with 8 bases between. Germline CDR1 and CDR2: SNHLY and FYNNEI. CDR3 in DNA: TGTGCCAGCAGTGAGTTAGCGAACAATGAGCAGTTCTTC. This gives the protein CASSELANNEQFF.

With respect to this clonotype: One junction end does not reproduce the germline sequence, and a read error may be involved. The chain links TRBV20-1 to TRBJ2-3, with D possibly matching TRBD2 (6 bases). The CDR3 runs to 17 residues. Germline V gene lookup returns CDR1 DFQATT and CDR2 SNEGSKA (reference sequence). This CDR3 reads CSARDRSRGTSTDTQYF. The CDR3 nucleotides read TGCAGTGCTAGAGATCGCAGCCGCGGGACCAGCACCGATACGCAGTATTTT.

In this sample, this clonotype turned up a few times. J is TRBJ2-2 and V is TRBV11-2, with 13 bases aligning to TRBD2. Trimming cost V 6 bases and J 5 bases; bases outside gene matches: 3. CDR3 length: 15 residues. Germline loops: CDR1 SGHAT, CDR2 FQNNGV. DNA for the CDR3: TGTGCCAGCAGACTAGCGGGAGGGCCTACCGGGGAGCTGTTTTTT. Translating gives CASRLAGGPTGELFF. The complete variable domain, with remaining parts taken from reference TRBV11-2 and TRBJ2-2, reads EAGVAQSPRYKIIEKRQSVAFWCNPISGHATLYWYQQILGQGPKLLIQFQNNGVVDDSQLPKDRFSAERLKGVDSTLKIQPAKLEDSAVYLCASRLAGGPTGELFFGEGSRLTVL.

This clonotype was observed a handful of times. The chain carries TRBV6-4 and TRBJ2-7; 14 nucleotides match TRBD2. Per the germline V gene, CDR1 is MRHNA and CDR2 is SNTAGT. The CDR3 has 16 residues. Losses at the gene ends were 7 bases for V and 4 bases for J; bases not matched to a gene: 9. The CDR3 protein is CASTLGLAGGGYEQYF. Here the CDR3 DNA reads TGTGCCAGCACCCTCGGACTAGCGGGAGGTGGTTACGAGCAGTACTTC.

This clonotype was observed a few times. The rearrangement links TRBV29-1 to TRBJ2-3; D perhaps matches TRBD2 (5 bases). Trimming took off 3 bases at V and 1 base at J, with 14 bases between the two ends. Looked up from germline, CDR1 is SQVTM and CDR2 is ANQGSEA. The CDR3 contains 15 residues. The CDR3 here is CSVDRETARTDTQYF. Written as DNA, the CDR3 is TGCAGCGTTGATAGGGAGACCGCTCGCACAGATACGCAGTATTTT.

This clonotype was seen only a few times. The rearrangement uses TRBV19 and TRBJ2-2; the match to TRBD1 covers 11 bases. The J segment lost 3 bases and the V segment lost 0 bases, leaving 9 bases of the junction unmatched. The germline gives CDR1 LNHDA, CDR2 SQIVND (reference sequence). The CDR3 has 19 amino acids. The CDR3 loop reads CASSIDLNLDRGHTGELFF. The DNA for the CDR3 is TGTGCCAGTAGTATAGACCTAAACCTGGACAGGGGGCACACCGGGGAGCTGTTTTTT.

This clonotype was counted ten times or more. The V call is TRBV6-1, the J call TRBJ2-1, with D possibly being TRBD1 (5 bases). V was trimmed by 6 bases and J by 0 bases, leaving 12 bases between them. The CDR3 consists of 15 residues. Germline CDR1 and CDR2: MNHNS and SASEGT. CDR3: CASSPDDSSYNEQFF. CDR3 DNA sequence: TGTGCCAGCAGCCCGGACGACAGCTCCTACAATGAGCAGTTCTTC.

The gene calls are TRBV20-1 and TRBJ1-5, with unresolved D. V lost 4 bases and J 6 bases, leaving 22 bases between the germline ends. There are 16 residues in the CDR3. Germline V CDR1 and CDR2: DFQATT, SNEGSKA (reference sequence). The CDR3 reads CSAIPIEGVGFQPQHF. CDR3 in DNA: TGCAGTGCTATCCCCATTGAGGGCGTGGGATTTCAGCCCCAGCATTTT.

The rearrangement links TRBV27 to TRBJ2-1; either TRBD1 or TRBD2 may fit D (6 bases each). The germline gives CDR1 MNHEY, CDR2 SMNVEV (reference sequence). CDR3 length: 17 amino acids. Trimming cost V 6 bases and J 7 bases, with 25 bases left between them. The CDR3 DNA reads TGTGCCAGCAGGAAAAAGGGGGGAGAGCAAGCGGAAAATGAGCAGTTCTTC. As protein: CASRKKGGEQAENEQFF.

In this sample, this clonotype turned up many times. This clone may be a read error of a much larger clone one base away. Here the CDR3 reads CASSQDGTGANVLTF. CDR3 nucleotides: TGTGCCAGCAGCCAAGATGGGACTGGGGCCAACGTCCTGACTTTC. The rearrangement links TRBV14 to TRBJ2-6; the D is unclear. The CDR3 consists of 15 residues. Trimming stripped 0 bases from V and 2 bases from J, with 5 bases between. Germline assignment: CDR1 SGHDN and CDR2 FVKESK.

At least ten counts were recorded for this clonotype. The chain joins TRBV28 to TRBJ1-2; weak D call: TRBD1 (6 bases). Trimming removed 3 bases at V and 6 bases at J, with 17 bases between. Germline values: CDR1 MDHEN, CDR2 SYDVKM. This CDR3 spans 15 amino acids. The CDR3 loop reads CASSFGTGRVNGYTF. DNA of the CDR3: TGTGCCAGCAGTTTCGGAACAGGGAGAGTCAATGGCTACACCTTC.

This clonotype was counted only a few times. The chain joins TRBV6-1 to TRBJ1-5; D unresolved. Germline V lookup: CDR1 MNHNS, CDR2 SASEGT. Trimming took off 3 bases at V and 4 bases at J, with 7 bases between the two ends. This CDR3 is 13 amino acids long. For the CDR3, the DNA is TGTGCCAGCAGTGACAACACGAATCAGCCCCAGCATTTT. Translation: CASSDNTNQPQHF.

There are many counts of this clonotype. The chain couples TRBV6-2 or TRBV6-3 to TRBJ2-1, with D possibly called TRBD1 or TRBD2 (5 bases each). V gave up 6 bases and J gave up 6 bases, with 24 bases separating them. Looked up from germline, CDR1 is MNHEY and CDR2 is SVGEGT. CDR3 length: 17 amino acids. The CDR3 loop is CASSPIRTSQGTNEQFF. CDR3 nucleotides: TGTGCCAGCAGCCCTATCCGGACTTCCCAGGGAACCAATGAGCAGTTCTTC.

This clonotype showed up many times. J is TRBJ1-1 and V is TRBV6-1, with D perhaps matching TRBD1 (6 bases). This CDR3 contains 13 residues. V gave up 9 bases and J gave up 2 bases, with 13 bases separating them. The V gene's germline CDR1 is MNHNS and CDR2 SASEGT. CDR3 nucleotides: TGTGCCAGTAAAGCGGGACAAAACACTGAAGCTTTCTTT. Translated: CASKAGQNTEAFF.

The chain recombines TRBV12-3 or TRBV12-4 with TRBJ2-3; D may match TRBD1 or TRBD2 (5 bases each). The CDR3 sequence is 16 residues long. Trimming removed 4 bases from V and 0 bases from J, with 14 bases in between. The CDR3 coding sequence is TGTGCCAGCAGTTCCGAGGGGCGGACTAGCACAGATACGCAGTATTTT. The encoded protein is CASSSEGRTSTDTQYF.

The chain couples TRBV5-1 to TRBJ2-5; TRBD2 aligns across 13 bases. Trimming at V came to 3 bases and at J to 5 bases, leaving 7 bases not matched to a gene. The germline V gene has CDR1 SGHRS and CDR2 YFSETQ. This CDR3 comprises 16 residues. DNA of the CDR3: TGCGCCAGCAGCTACTGGACTAGCGGGAGCGGGGAGACCCAGTACTTC. This codes for CASSYWTSGSGETQYF.

This clonotype appeared a few times. The chain employs TRBV18 and TRBJ2-4; no clear D. The CDR3 is 14 residues long. The germline V and J ends were trimmed by 3 bases and 6 bases, with 12 bases remaining between them. Germline values: CDR1 KGHSH, CDR2 LQKENI. The CDR3: CASSPSLDANIQYF. The CDR3 region has the DNA TGTGCCAGCTCACCGTCTCTTGACGCAAACATTCAGTACTTC.